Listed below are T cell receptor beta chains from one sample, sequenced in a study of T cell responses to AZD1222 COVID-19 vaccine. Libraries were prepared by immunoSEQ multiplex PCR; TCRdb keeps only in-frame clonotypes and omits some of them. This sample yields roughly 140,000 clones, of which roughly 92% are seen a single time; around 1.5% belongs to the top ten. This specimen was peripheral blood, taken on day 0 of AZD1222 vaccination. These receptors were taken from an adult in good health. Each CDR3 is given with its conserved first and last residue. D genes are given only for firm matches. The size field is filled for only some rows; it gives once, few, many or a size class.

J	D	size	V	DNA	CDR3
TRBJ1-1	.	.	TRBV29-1	TGCAGCGTTGGAGGCCGGAGAGGAGCTTTCTTT	CSVGGRRGAFF
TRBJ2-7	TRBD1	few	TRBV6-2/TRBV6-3	TGTGCCAGCAGTTACACCACAGGGGGGTACGAGCAGTACTTC	CASSYTTGGYEQYF
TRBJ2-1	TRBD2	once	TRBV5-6	TGTGCCAGCAGCCTTCCGGGGCGGGAGGGCTACAATGAGCAGTTCTTC	CASSLPGREGYNEQFF
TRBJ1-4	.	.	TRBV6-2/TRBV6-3	TGTGCCAGCAGCCCTTTCGGGACGGCAACTAATGAAAAACTGTTTTTT	CASSPFGTATNEKLFF
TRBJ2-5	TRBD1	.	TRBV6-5	TGTGCCAGCAGTTACTCTCCCCTGGACAGGGGAGAGACCCAGTACTTC	CASSYSPLDRGETQYF
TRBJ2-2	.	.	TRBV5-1	TGCGCCAGCAGCTTGGAGGGACACTCCACCGGGGAGCTGTTTTTT	CASSLEGHSTGELFF
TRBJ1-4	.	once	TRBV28	TGTGCCAGCAGTTTTCCTGGGTGGGATGAAAAACTGTTTTTT	CASSFPGWDEKLFF
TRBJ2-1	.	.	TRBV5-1	TGCGCCAGCAGCTTAAGTTTCGATGAGCAGTTCTTC	CASSLSFDEQFF
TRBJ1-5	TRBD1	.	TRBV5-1	TGCGCCAGCAGCCCCGATGGACAGGTCAATCAGCCCCAGCATTTT	CASSPDGQVNQPQHF
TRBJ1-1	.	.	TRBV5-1	TGCGCCAGCAGCTTGGCGGAAGGCCAAGCTTTCTTT	CASSLAEGQAFF
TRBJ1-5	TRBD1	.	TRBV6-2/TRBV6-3	TGTGCCAGCAGCCCTCCTGGGACAGGGGGACCCAATCAGCATTTT	CASSPPGTGGPNQHF
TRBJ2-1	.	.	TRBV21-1	TGTGCCAGCAGCAAAGCCCTAGCAGGCGGGAGGGTCTACAATGAGCAGTTCTTC	CASSKALAGGRVYNEQFF
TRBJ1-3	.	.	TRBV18	TGTGCCAGCTCACCACCGACGGTTAGACATTTCTCTGGAAACACCATATATTTT	CASSPPTVRHFSGNTIYF
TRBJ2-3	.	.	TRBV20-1	TGCAGTGTTAGCTGGGATACGCAGTATTTT	CSVSWDTQYF
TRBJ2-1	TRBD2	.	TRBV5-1	TGCGCCAGCAGAAGTGCGGGGGTCTCCTACAATGAGCAGTTCTTC	CASRSAGVSYNEQFF
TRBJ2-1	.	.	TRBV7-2	TGTGCCAGCAGCCCCCCGCGGAGTGAGCAGTTCTTC	CASSPPRSEQFF
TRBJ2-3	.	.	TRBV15	TGTGCCACCAGCAGAGGCGAGGGCTTAGGGAAGTATTTT	CATSRGEGLGKYF
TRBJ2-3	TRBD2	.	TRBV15	TGTGCCACCAGCAGAGATCCGGGGGGAGAAGATACGCAGTATTTT	CATSRDPGGEDTQYF
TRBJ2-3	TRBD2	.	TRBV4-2	TGTGCCAGCAGCCAGGTAGCGGGAGGCACAGATACGCAGTATTTT	CASSQVAGGTDTQYF
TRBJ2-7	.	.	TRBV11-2	TGTGCCAGCAGCTCGCTCCGGGACAAAGGTTTCTACGAGCAGTACTTC	CASSSLRDKGFYEQYF
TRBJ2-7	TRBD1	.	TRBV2	TGTGCCAGCAGCACGGGACAGGGGGCTTACGAGCAGTACTTC	CASSTGQGAYEQYF
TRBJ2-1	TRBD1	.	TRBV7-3	TGTGCCAGCAGCTCCCAAGGGGGACAGGGAGGTGAGCAGTTCTTC	CASSSQGGQGGEQFF
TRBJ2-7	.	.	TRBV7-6	TGTGCCAGCAGCTTAGGGGGGCCATCCCACTACGAGCAGTACTTC	CASSLGGPSHYEQYF
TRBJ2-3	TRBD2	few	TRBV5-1	TGCGCCAGCAGCCTATCGACTAGCGGGGTCACAGATACGCAGTATTTT	CASSLSTSGVTDTQYF
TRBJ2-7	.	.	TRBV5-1	TGCGCCAGCAGCTCCAGGGGAGGGGACGCCTACGAGCAGTACTTC	CASSSRGGDAYEQYF
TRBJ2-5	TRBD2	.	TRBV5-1	TGCGCCAGCAGCTCGGGAGGTAGCGGACCACAAGAGACCCAGTACTTC	CASSSGGSGPQETQYF
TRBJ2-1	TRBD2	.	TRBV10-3	TGTGCCATCAGTGAGGGGGCTAGCGGTCACTACAATGAGCAGTTCTTC	CAISEGASGHYNEQFF
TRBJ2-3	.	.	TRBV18	TGTGCCAGCTCACCGCCCGGGACTCGTTATACGCAGTATTTT	CASSPPGTRYTQYF
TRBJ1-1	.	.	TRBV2	TGTGCCAGCAGCTGGGGGGCGAACACTGAAGCTTTCTTT	CASSWGANTEAFF
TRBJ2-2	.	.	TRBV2	TGTGCCAGCACCGGACGGACGGGTAGAGGAACCGGGGAGCTGTTTTTT	CASTGRTGRGTGELFF
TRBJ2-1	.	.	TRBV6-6	TGTGCCAGCAGTTACTCGGTAGGGGAGGGGGGGAATGAGCAGTTCTTC	CASSYSVGEGGNEQFF
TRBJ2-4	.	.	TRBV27	TGTGCCAGCAGTCCCCTCCCAGTGGCCAAAAACATTCAGTACTTC	CASSPLPVAKNIQYF
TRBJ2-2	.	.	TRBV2	TGTGCCAGCATTTGGGAGGCGAACACCGGGGAGCTGTTTTTT	CASIWEANTGELFF
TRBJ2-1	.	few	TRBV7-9	TGTGCCAGCAGCCCTCTGAGGAATGAGCAGTTCTTC	CASSPLRNEQFF
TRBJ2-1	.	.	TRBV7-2	TGTGCCAGCAGCTTTTTAAGGGGCCCGAATGAGCAGTTCTTC	CASSFLRGPNEQFF
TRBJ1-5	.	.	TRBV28	TGTGCCAGCAGTCCCACGTGGGGCCCCCTCCAGCCCCAGCATTTT	CASSPTWGPLQPQHF
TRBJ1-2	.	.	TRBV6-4	TGTGCCAGCAGTGAGCAAACGGTTTGGGATTTGGGTGGCTACACCTTC	CASSEQTVWDLGGYTF
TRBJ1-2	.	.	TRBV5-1	TGCGCCAGCGCGCCTAAAGGGAGGAACTATGGCTACACCTTC	CASAPKGRNYGYTF
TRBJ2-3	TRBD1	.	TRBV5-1	TGCGCCAGCACCCCGGACAGGGGCAGCACAGATACGCAGTATTTT	CASTPDRGSTDTQYF
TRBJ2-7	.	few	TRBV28	TGTGCCAGCAGCCAACTCTCCTTAAAGGACGAGCAGTACTTC	CASSQLSLKDEQYF
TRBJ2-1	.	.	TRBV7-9	TGTGCCAGCAGCTTAGGTACTAGTTACGATGAGCAGTTCTTC	CASSLGTSYDEQFF
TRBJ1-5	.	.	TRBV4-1	TGCGCCAGCAGCCAAGGCGGACGGGTAGGGCCCCAGCATTTT	CASSQGGRVGPQHF
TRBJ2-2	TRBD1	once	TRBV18	TGTGCCAGCTCACCACGTACAGGGGAAGCCGGGGAGCTGTTTTTT	CASSPRTGEAGELFF
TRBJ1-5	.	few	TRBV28	TGTGCCAGCAGTGCCAGGGAGGAAAGACAGCCCCAGCATTTT	CASSAREERQPQHF
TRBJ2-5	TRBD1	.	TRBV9	TGTGCCAGCAGCGTGGGACAGGTTCAAGAGACCCAGTACTTC	CASSVGQVQETQYF
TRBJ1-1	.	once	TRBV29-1	TGCAGCGTTGAAGATCCTAGGCACACTGAAGCTTTCTTT	CSVEDPRHTEAFF
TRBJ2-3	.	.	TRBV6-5	TGTGCCAGCAGTTACTCATCAGGGTACACAGATACGCAGTATTTT	CASSYSSGYTDTQYF
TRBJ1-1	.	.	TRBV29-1	TGCAGCGTTTCCGCTGGGACTGAAGCTTTCTTT	CSVSAGTEAFF
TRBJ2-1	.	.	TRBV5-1	TGCGCCAGCAGCTCGGGACTTTACAATGAGCAGTTCTTC	CASSSGLYNEQFF
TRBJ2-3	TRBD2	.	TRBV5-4	TGTGCCAGCAGCCCGAGGACTAGCGGGAGCACAGATACGCAGTATTTT	CASSPRTSGSTDTQYF
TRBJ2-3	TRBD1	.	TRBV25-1	TGTGCCAGCAGTGGGGACAGGGAGCCAGATACGCAGTATTTT	CASSGDREPDTQYF